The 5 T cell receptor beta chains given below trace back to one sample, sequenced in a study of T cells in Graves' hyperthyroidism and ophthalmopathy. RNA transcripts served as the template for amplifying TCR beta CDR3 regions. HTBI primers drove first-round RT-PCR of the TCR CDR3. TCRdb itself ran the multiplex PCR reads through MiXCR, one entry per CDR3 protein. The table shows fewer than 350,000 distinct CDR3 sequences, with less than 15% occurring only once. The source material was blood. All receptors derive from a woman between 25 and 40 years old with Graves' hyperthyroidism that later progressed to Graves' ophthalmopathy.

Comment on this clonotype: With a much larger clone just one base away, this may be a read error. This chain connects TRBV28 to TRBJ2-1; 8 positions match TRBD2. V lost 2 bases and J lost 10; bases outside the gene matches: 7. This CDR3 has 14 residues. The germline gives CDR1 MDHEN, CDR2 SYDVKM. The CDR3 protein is CASSLGVAGREQFF. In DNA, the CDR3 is TGTGCCAGCAGTTTAGGAGTAGCGGGAAGGGAGCAGTTCTTC.

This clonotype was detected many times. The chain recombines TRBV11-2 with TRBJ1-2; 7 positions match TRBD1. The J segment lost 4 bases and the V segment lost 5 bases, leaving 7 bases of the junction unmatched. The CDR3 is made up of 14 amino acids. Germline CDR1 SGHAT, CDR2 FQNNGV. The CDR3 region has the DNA TGTGCCAGCAGCAGCCAAGGGGGCGGCTATGGCTACACCTTC. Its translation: CASSSQGGGYGYTF.

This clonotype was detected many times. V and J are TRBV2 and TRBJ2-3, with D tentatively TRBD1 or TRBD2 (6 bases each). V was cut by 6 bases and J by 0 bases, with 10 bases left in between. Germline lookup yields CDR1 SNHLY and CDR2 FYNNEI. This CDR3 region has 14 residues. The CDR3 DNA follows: TGTGCCAGCAGCGGGGGCCCTAGCACAGATACGCAGTATTTT. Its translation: CASSGGPSTDTQYF.

The CDR3 bases are TGTGCCAGCAACCGACTAGCGGGAGTATACCCCTACGAGCAGTACTTC. This gives the protein CASNRLAGVYPYEQYF. The chain recombines TRBV12-3 or TRBV12-4 with TRBJ2-7; TRBD2 matches 12 bases. J gave up 2 bases and V 7 bases, and 9 bases lay outside the gene matches. The CDR3 is 16 residues long.

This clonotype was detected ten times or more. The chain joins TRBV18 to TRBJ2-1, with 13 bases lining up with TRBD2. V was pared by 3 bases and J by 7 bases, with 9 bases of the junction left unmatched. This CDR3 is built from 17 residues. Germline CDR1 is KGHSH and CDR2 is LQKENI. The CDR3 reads CASSPLLLAGGRNEQFF. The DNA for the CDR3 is TGTGCCAGCTCACCTCTATTACTAGCGGGAGGGCGTAATGAGCAGTTCTTC.